These T cell receptor beta chains were read from a single sample in a study of cytomegalovirus exposure and HLA in healthy donors. Sequencing used immunoSEQ multiplex PCR; TCRdb keeps in-frame clones, though not all of them. The sample yields about 170,000 clones, about 88% seen once. Sequencing used PBMCs. The receptors come from a woman aged 18 to 35 in good health and CMV-seronegative. Each CDR3 is given with its conserved first and last residue. Fields, in order: V gene, J gene, CDR3 protein.

TRBV15	TRBJ1-2	CATSRRDRGLWGSGYTF
TRBV27	TRBJ2-2	CASSLSYTSGTGELFF
TRBV4-1	TRBJ2-1	CASSQGGYGYNEQFF
TRBV5-4	TRBJ1-1	CASSLEQGFSSNTEAFF
TRBV5-1	TRBJ2-7	CASSSGGPTAYEQYF
TRBV27	TRBJ1-5	CASTLNGGNQPQHF
TRBV5-1	TRBJ2-7	CASSFSRGYEQYF
TRBV19	TRBJ2-2	CASSAQVSGGELFF
TRBV5-4	TRBJ2-7	CASSFRTVGTYEQYF
TRBV27	TRBJ2-4	CASSTTGGPKNIQYF
TRBV27	TRBJ2-7	CASSLGTGGEQYF
TRBV11-2	TRBJ2-5	CASSLMAVQETQYF
TRBV4-3	TRBJ2-5	CASSQEGTTLETQYF
TRBV7-2	TRBJ2-5	CASSPRQGTQETQYF
TRBV6-4	TRBJ1-5	CASSVWPDSNQPQHF
TRBV2	TRBJ2-4	CASSSRGRGKNIQYF
TRBV19	TRBJ1-4	CASSGQGVEKLFF
TRBV5-8	TRBJ2-3	CASSRGNVPDTQYF
TRBV5-1	TRBJ1-4	CASSLETASPNEKLFF
TRBV7-9	TRBJ2-4	CASSPGTSGRMQNIQYF
TRBV7-9	TRBJ2-5	CASSPIQGAAETQYF
TRBV7-6	TRBJ2-2	CASVGGPYTGELFF
TRBV5-8	TRBJ1-2	CASSYRDYGYTF
TRBV6-5	TRBJ1-2	CASRWTGNYGYTF